Following are 29 T cell receptor beta chains from one sample sequenced in a study of CD8 T cells in ankylosing spondylitis. Study-level points and caveats: It appeared that ankylosing spondylitis blood was characterized by a TCR beta motif of seven or eight highly homologous variants.

TCRdb used MiXCR to reprocess the 5' RACE reads, holding one entry per CDR3 protein. This sample carries 400,000 to 450,000 distinct CDR3 sequences, about a sixth of them seen once, and the ten largest clones take approximately 1%. These TCRs are of unknown antigen specificity. The source material was blood, either unsorted or a sorted T cell fraction (not recorded which). These receptors all come from a male donor with ankylosing spondylitis.

This clonotype occurred many times. V usage is TRBV7-3 and J usage is TRBJ2-5, with 8 bases identical to TRBD2. V lost 3 bases, J lost 6 bases, and 9 bases stayed unmatched. Germline CDR1 reads SGHTA; CDR2 reads FQGTGA. The CDR3 sequence is 15 residues long. CDR3 DNA: TGTGCCAGCAGCTTGAGTGGGACTAGGCCTCAGACCCAGTACTTC. It yields the protein CASSLSGTRPQTQYF.

The chain combines TRBV5-1 with TRBJ2-1; 10 bases are shared with TRBD2. Losses at the gene ends were 2 bases for V and 6 bases for J; bases not matched to a gene: 5. Germline V lookup: CDR1 SGHRS, CDR2 YFSETQ. The CDR3 has 15 amino acids. CDR3 DNA: TGCGCCAGCAGCTTTCGAGCGGGAGGGTCCAATGAGCAGTTCTTC. Translated, it gives CASSFRAGGSNEQFF.

This clonotype was counted a few times. The CDR3 DNA sequence: TGTGCCAGCAGTTTGAACCCCCAGTTCTTC. Protein sequence: CASSLNPQFF. This rearrangement joins TRBV6-2 or TRBV6-3 to TRBJ2-1; D gene unclear. Per the germline V gene, CDR1 is MNHEY and CDR2 is SVGEGT. V was shortened by 4 bases and J by 13 bases, with 8 bases between the two germline ends. CDR3 length equals 10 residues.

The chain uses TRBV7-9 and TRBJ1-1; D call uncertain. The CDR3 extends over 15 amino acids. CDR1 is SEHNR and CDR2 is FQNEAQ in the germline V gene (reference sequence). Trimming removed 5 bases at V and 3 bases at J, with 16 bases between. The CDR3 nucleotides read TGTGCCAGCAGCGGGTGGGTCAAACAGCACACTGAAGCTTTCTTT. This gives the protein CASSGWVKQHTEAFF.

This clonotype was counted a few times. The J gene is TRBJ1-6, the V gene TRBV27; D gene ambiguous. V lost 3 bases to trimming and J lost 3 bases, with 6 bases between them. The CDR3 consists of 14 residues. From germline, CDR1 is MNHEY and CDR2 SMNVEV (reference sequence). The CDR3 protein is CASSFGRYNSPLHF. Written as DNA, the CDR3 is TGTGCCAGCAGTTTTGGCCGCTATAATTCACCCCTCCACTTT.

At least ten counts were recorded for this clonotype. The chain combines TRBV29-1 with TRBJ2-5; 9 bases are shared with TRBD1. CDR1 SQVTM and CDR2 ANQGSEA come from the germline V gene. Unmatched junction bases numbered 5, after V lost 7 bases and J lost 5 bases. This CDR3 has 12 amino acids. CDR3 residues: CSAGQGSETQYF. The CDR3 DNA is TGCAGCGCCGGACAGGGGAGCGAGACCCAGTACTTC.

The J gene is TRBJ1-1, the V gene TRBV12-3 or TRBV12-4; TRBD1 is a possible D gene (5 bases). The germline V and J ends were trimmed by 6 bases and 10 bases, with 18 bases remaining between them. This CDR3 is 13 amino acids long. CDR3 loop: CASRMEGWMGAFF. The CDR3 nucleotides read TGTGCCAGCAGAATGGAGGGGTGGATGGGAGCTTTCTTT.

At least ten counts were recorded for this clonotype. J is TRBJ2-3 and V is TRBV9, with D possibly being TRBD1 or TRBD2 (6 bases each). The germline V and J ends were trimmed by 4 bases and 6 bases, with 15 bases remaining between them. This CDR3 contains 14 residues. Germline assignment: CDR1 SGDLS and CDR2 YYNGEE. DNA for the CDR3: TGTGCCAGCAGCACCCGACAGGAGGGGGATACGCAGTATTTT. Protein: CASSTRQEGDTQYF.

In its sample, this clonotype was seen many times. V usage is TRBV29-1 and J usage is TRBJ2-7, with 10 bases lining up with TRBD1. This CDR3 comprises 13 residues. Germline loops: CDR1 SQVTM, CDR2 ANQGSEA. Trimming took 4 bases from V and 4 from J; bases not matched to a gene: 4. The CDR3 loop is CSVATGGRYEQYF. CDR3 DNA: TGCAGCGTTGCGACAGGGGGCCGGTACGAGCAGTACTTC.

This clonotype was counted at least ten times. The chain is built from TRBV3-1 and TRBJ2-1; D ambiguous. V lost 8 bases and J lost 4, with 3 bases in between. This CDR3 is built from 10 residues. Per germline, CDR1 LGHDT and CDR2 YNNKEL (reference sequence). CDR3 nucleotides: TGTGCCAGCGGTTACAATGAGCAGTTCTTC. This sequence encodes CASGYNEQFF.

The chain has TRBV5-1 and TRBJ2-7, with a weak D call TRBD2 (6 bases). Trimming removed 0 bases from V and 6 bases from J, with 16 bases in between. Germline V gives CDR1 SGHRS, CDR2 YFSETQ. CDR3 length: 15 amino acids. The CDR3 reads CASSLGGINTSEQYF. CDR3 bases: TGCGCCAGCAGCTTGGGCGGGATTAACACCTCCGAGCAGTACTTC.

This clonotype was counted ten times or more. CDR3 loop: CASSVRVNTEAFF. In nucleotides, the CDR3 is TGCGCCAGCAGCGTCCGGGTGAACACTGAAGCTTTCTTT. The chain couples TRBV5-1 to TRBJ1-1; D gene unclear. V was clipped by 4 bases and J by 0 bases, with 7 bases between them. Germline V gene data show CDR1 as SGHRS and CDR2 as YFSETQ. The CDR3 extends over 13 amino acids.

This clonotype was observed a handful of times. The chain links TRBV28 to TRBJ2-2, with D perhaps TRBD1 (5 bases). Germline V gives CDR1 MDHEN, CDR2 SYDVKM. CDR3 size: 17 residues. V was pared by 7 bases and J by 0 bases, with 18 bases between. This CDR3 reads CASISLGAPSNTGELFF. The CDR3 DNA reads as TGTGCCAGCATCTCCCTTGGGGCTCCATCGAACACCGGGGAGCTGTTTTTT.

This clonotype was seen a few times. The rearrangement joins TRBV21-1 to TRBJ2-1; the table's D call, TRBD2, was not checked against the DNA. TRBV21-1 is described as a pseudogene. This CDR3 has 16 residues. CDR3 sequence (DNA): TGTGCCAGCAACGGACGACTAGCACCCCCAATAGATGAGCAGTTCTTC. This codes for CASNGRLAPPIDEQFF.

This chain uses TRBV5-1 with TRBJ1-4; D is uncertain. The CDR3 extends over 15 amino acids. From germline, CDR1 is SGHRS and CDR2 YFSETQ. Trimming took 2 bases from V and 0 from J, leaving 8 bases between them. The CDR3 DNA reads TGCGCCAGCAGCTTATCAGCGACAACTAATGAAAAACTGTTTTTT. This codes for CASSLSATTNEKLFF.

The chain combines TRBV28 with TRBJ2-5; possibly TRBD1 for D (5 bases). Trimming left V 5 bases short and J 3 bases short, with 16 bases between. The germline CDR1 and CDR2 sequences are MDHEN and SYDVKM. CDR3 length: 15 amino acids. CDR3 sequence (DNA): TGTGCCAGCAGTCCACGTGGGGCAGCAGAAGAGACCCAGTACTTC. Residues: CASSPRGAAEETQYF. The complete variable domain, with remaining parts taken from reference TRBV28 and TRBJ2-5, reads DVKVTQSSRYLVKRTGEKVFLECVQDMDHENMFWYRQDPGLGLRLIYFSYDVKMKEKGDIPEGYSVSREKKERFSLILESASTNQTSMYLCASSPRGAAEETQYFGPGTRLLVL.

This clonotype was detected only a few times. This chain uses TRBV5-7 with TRBJ1-1; maybe TRBD1 (5 bases). TRBV5-7 is filed as an ORF, its function uncertain. V was pared by 4 bases and J by 7 bases, with 20 bases between. The CDR3 loop spans 15 amino acids. CDR3 nucleotides: TGTGCCAGCAGCCTAGGGAGGGGACGGGAGAGTGAAGCTTTCTTT. It translates to CASSLGRGRESEAFF.

This clonotype has ten or more counts. The CDR3 here is CASRPAGRVDYGYTF. The CDR3 DNA reads as TGCGCCAGCAGACCGGCCGGGAGGGTTGACTATGGCTACACCTTC. This chain uses TRBV5-1 with TRBJ1-2, with D unclear. Per germline, CDR1 SGHRS and CDR2 YFSETQ. Trimming stripped 5 bases from V and 3 bases from J, with 17 bases between. The CDR3 is 15 amino acids.

This clonotype occurred a few times. The V gene is TRBV25-1, the J gene TRBJ2-5; D assignment may be TRBD1 or TRBD2 (6 bases each). The germline gives CDR1 MGHDK, CDR2 SYGVNS. V lost 4 bases and J 2 bases, leaving 14 bases between the germline ends. The CDR3 is 15 amino acids. This CDR3 is CASSAGGTQQETQYF. CDR3 sequence (DNA): TGTGCCAGCAGTGCGGGCGGGACACAACAAGAGACCCAGTACTTC. Using reference TRBV25-1 and TRBJ2-5 for the parts outside the CDR3, the full variable domain is EADIYQTPRYLVIGTGKKITLECSQTMGHDKMYWYQQDPGMELHLIHYSYGVNSTEKGDLSSESTVSRIRTEHFPLTLESARPSHTSQYLCASSAGGTQQETQYFGPGTRLLVL.

This clonotype has just a few counts. V and J are TRBV7-2 and TRBJ2-2; D may correspond to TRBD1 or TRBD2 (5 bases each). V was cut by 5 bases and J by 6 bases, with 10 bases left in between. The CDR3 spans 13 residues. In germline, CDR1 is SGHTA, CDR2 FQGNSA. The CDR3 sequence is CASSRRGAGELFF. The CDR3 DNA sequence: TGTGCCAGCAGCCGTCGGGGCGCCGGGGAGCTGTTTTTT.

V is TRBV4-1 and J is TRBJ1-4; 12 bases agree with TRBD1. The V segment lost 2 bases and the J segment 8 bases; nucleotides outside the gene matches: 9. The CDR3 has 17 residues. The V gene's germline CDR1 is MGHRA and CDR2 YSYEKL. This CDR3 is CASSQWDRGRDREKLFF. The DNA of the CDR3 is TGCGCCAGCAGCCAATGGGACAGGGGGCGTGATCGGGAAAAACTGTTTTTT.

The V and J genes are TRBV12-3 or TRBV12-4 and TRBJ2-1, with unresolved D. The germline V and J ends were trimmed by 2 bases and 4 bases, with 12 bases remaining between them. The CDR3 consists of 15 residues. Written as DNA, the CDR3 is TGTGCCAGCAGTTTATCCCGCGTAGTGTACAATGAGCAGTTCTTC. Amino acid sequence: CASSLSRVVYNEQFF.

The table lists this clonotype with a few counts. The J gene is TRBJ2-1, the V gene TRBV9; 10 nucleotides agree with TRBD2. The CDR3 contains 17 residues. CDR1 is SGDLS and CDR2 is YYNGEE in the germline V gene. V was clipped by 3 bases and J by 1 base; unmatched bases: 7. CDR3 coding DNA: TGTGCCAGCAGCGCCCCAACTAGCGGGGAGTCCTACAATGAGCAGTTCTTC. Translation gives CASSAPTSGESYNEQFF.

This clonotype has a handful of counts. The genes are TRBV20-1 and TRBJ1-1, with D possibly matching TRBD1 (6 bases). The CDR3 has 15 residues. Trimming took 6 bases from V and 5 from J, leaving 22 bases between them. The germline gives CDR1 DFQATT, CDR2 SNEGSKA (reference sequence). The CDR3 nucleotides are TGCAGTGCAACAACAGGGTTCGCTTTTGGGACTGAAGCTTTCTTT. It is translated as CSATTGFAFGTEAFF.

This clonotype was seen more than once but under ten times. The chain uses TRBV5-1 and TRBJ1-3; D might be TRBD1 (5 bases). V shed 4 bases and J shed 0 bases, with 23 bases lying between them. CDR1 SGHRS and CDR2 YFSETQ come from the germline V gene. The CDR3 covers 19 residues. CDR3 region: CASSLLPLLRDYSGNTIYF. CDR3 DNA sequence: TGCGCCAGCAGCCTTCTTCCCCTTTTAAGGGACTACTCTGGAAACACCATATATTTT. Combining the CDR3 with reference TRBV5-1 and TRBJ1-3 gives the whole variable domain KAGVTQTPRYLIKTRGQQVTLSCSPISGHRSVSWYQQTPGQGLQFLFEYFSETQRNKGNFPGRFSGRQFSNSRSEMNVSTLELGDSALYLCASSLLPLLRDYSGNTIYFGEGSWLTVV.

J is TRBJ2-7 and V is TRBV5-1, with 11 positions matching TRBD1. Germline V CDR1 and CDR2: SGHRS, YFSETQ. V dropped 2 bases and J dropped 0; count of bases not matched to a gene: 4. The CDR3 has 16 residues. CDR3 DNA: TGCGCCAGCAGCTTCACCGGGACAGGGGGCTCCTACGAGCAGTACTTC. This gives the protein CASSFTGTGGSYEQYF.

This clonotype was detected only a few times. The V gene is TRBV6-1, the J gene TRBJ2-7; D gene unclear. Trimming took off 7 bases at V and 2 bases at J, with 6 bases between the two ends. This CDR3 contains 11 residues. CDR1 is MNHNS, CDR2 SASEGT, per germline. The CDR3 DNA follows: TGTGCCAGCATGGCAGCCTACGAGCAGTACTTC. Protein product: CASMAAYEQYF.

The rearrangement uses TRBV18 and TRBJ1-1, with unresolved D. V was trimmed by 3 bases and J by 5 bases, leaving 16 bases between them. Germline CDR1 and CDR2: KGHSH and LQKENI. This CDR3 is 15 amino acids long. The CDR3 here is CASSPDRVMGTEAFF. Here the CDR3 DNA reads TGTGCCAGCTCACCTGATCGGGTAATGGGAACTGAAGCTTTCTTT.

This clonotype was seen a few times. The chain combines TRBV28 with TRBJ1-2; D uncertain. The V end lost 5 bases, the J end lost 8 bases, and 6 bases lay between the germline ends. This CDR3 spans 10 amino acids. The germline V gene has CDR1 MDHEN and CDR2 SYDVKM. CDR3 region: CASSQVGYTF. The CDR3 region has the DNA TGTGCCAGCAGTCAGGTGGGCTACACCTTC.